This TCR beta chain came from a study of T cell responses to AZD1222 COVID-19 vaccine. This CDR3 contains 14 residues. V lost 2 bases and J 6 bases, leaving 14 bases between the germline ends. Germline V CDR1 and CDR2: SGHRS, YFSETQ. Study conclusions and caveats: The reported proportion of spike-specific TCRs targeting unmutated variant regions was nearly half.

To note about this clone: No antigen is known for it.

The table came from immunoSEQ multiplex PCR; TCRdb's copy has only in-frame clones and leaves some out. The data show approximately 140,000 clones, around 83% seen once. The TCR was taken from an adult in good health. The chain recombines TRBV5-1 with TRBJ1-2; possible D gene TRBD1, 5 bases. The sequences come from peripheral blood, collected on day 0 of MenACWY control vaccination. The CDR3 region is CASSLDGPGDGYTF. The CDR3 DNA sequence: TGCGCCAGCAGCTTAGACGGACCGGGGGATGGCTACACCTTC.